This T cell receptor (beta chain) appears in the sequencing data of a study of blood T cells in healthy people across ages. Findings and caveats of the study: Whereas aged donors had fewer naive CD4+ cells, long-lived donors had more of them and higher diversity.

In each sample, at least 6.5 million PBMCs were isolated. The CDR3 spans 15 residues. CDR1 and CDR2 (germline): MDHEN, SYDVKM. Trimming at V came to 7 bases and at J to 4 bases, leaving 9 bases not matched to a gene. A second PCR, run for about 6 to 11 cycles, used a sample-barcoded 5' primer plus a J-beta primer mix. From the 5' RACE reads, TCRdb called clonotypes with MiXCR, one entry per CDR3 protein. The sample shows 1,300,000 or so distinct CDR3 sequences, approximately 59% of them seen only once. In regard to this clonotype: Its target is not known.

The clonotype was recovered from a man aged 18 to 29 in good health. Material: blood. The rearrangement joins TRBV28 to TRBJ2-3; 9 bases are a match to TRBD2. Here the CDR3 reads CASKELAGQADTQYF. CDR3 bases: TGTGCCAGCAAAGAACTAGCGGGCCAGGCAGATACGCAGTATTTT.